This paragraph reports one T cell receptor (beta chain). The CDR3 spans 12 residues. Losses at the gene ends were 6 bases for V and 6 bases for J; bases not matched to a gene: 4. This entry comes from a study of CD8 T cells in Susac syndrome. The overall study: Eight or nine of the sequenced Susac syndrome patients were in remission, and about six had active disease.

It was negative isolation that provided the CD8+ and CD4+ T cells, whereas TEMRA cells were enriched by FACS. Random hexamers were used to reverse transcribe an amount of about 0.45 to 1 ug RNA. The immunoSEQ assay covered 54 Vbeta and 13 Jbeta segments for CDR3. TCRdb reprocessed the immunoSEQ multiplex PCR reads with MiXCR, giving one entry per CDR3 protein. This sample has roughly 150,000 distinct CDR3 sequences; 85% to 95% occur once, and the top ten carry 0.16%. The chain joins TRBV12-3 or TRBV12-4 to TRBJ1-2; 7 bases line up with TRBD1. The origin of this receptor is a human donor with Susac syndrome. Sequenced: CD4+ T cells from PBMCs. CDR3 coding DNA: TGTGCCAGCAGCGGGACAGCAGATGGCTACACCTTC. Amino acids: CASSGTADGYTF.